This T cell receptor (beta chain) was captured in a study of shared clonotypes between healthy human individuals. Findings and limits, study-wide: Few donors restricted represented genetic and exposure-history diversity. The study generally estimated greater richness for naive than memory subsets. The rarefaction results pointed to incomplete sorted-subset sequencing despite large depth.

CDR3 length: 16 amino acids. Trimming took off 0 bases at V and 1 base at J, with 12 bases between the two ends. CDR1 is MNHNS and CDR2 is SASEGT in the germline V gene. Turning to this clone: Its antigen is still unknown.

CD45RO-negative, CCR7-selected cells formed the naive CD8 fraction, which excluded terminally differentiated effector memory CD45RA+ cells. Some clones are missing from TCRdb's copy, which holds only in-frame ones; the method was immunoSEQ multiplex PCR. The table records millions of clones, 85% to 95% of them present only once. The genes are TRBV6-1 and TRBJ1-1; D is ambiguous. This TCR came from a young man in good health. Some clones in this sample may be carry-over from other donors' samples. The material sequenced was naive CD8+ T cells from PBMCs. The CDR3 spells CASSEALDWGNTEAFF. The CDR3 DNA reads as TGTGCCAGCAGTGAAGCGCTTGATTGGGGGAACACTGAAGCTTTCTTT.